This T cell receptor beta chain comes out of a study of T cells after posttransplantation cyclophosphamide. Findings and limits, study-wide: After PTCy, TRB diversity resembled that of CNI/methotrexate controls. Donor-recipient repertoire similarity was low at 1-2 months, rising over year one. Tissue-infiltrating T cells from skin or gut overlapped little with blood T cells.

The method was immunoSEQ multiplex PCR; TCRdb's version includes in-frame clones alone and lacks a portion of them. Altogether 7,300 or so clones were found in the sample, and no singletons occur. This clone has at least ten counts. Its specificity is unknown. The length of the CDR3 is 13 residues. The V and J ends lost 8 bases and 1 base, in that order; junction bases with no gene match: 3. Germline CDR1 is SNHLY and CDR2 is FYNNEI. Cyclophosphamide on days +3 and +4 followed busulfan-fludarabine conditioning and a marrow graft. The chain is built from TRBV2 and TRBJ2-7, with 9 bases lining up with TRBD2. The sequence was collected from a male patient aged 50 to 59 who received an allogeneic stem cell transplant from an unrelated donor, was CMV-positive, and had acute GVHD only. T cells may partly derive from the graft donor. The sequenced sample was PBMCs, obtained after allogeneic stem cell transplant with posttransplant cyclophosphamide. CDR3 in amino acids: CASESGRSYEQYF. The CDR3 DNA reads as TGTGCCAGCGAGAGCGGGAGGTCCTACGAGCAGTACTTC. The full variable domain, its missing parts supplied by reference TRBV2 and TRBJ2-7, is EPEVTQTPSHQVTQMGQEVILRCVPISNHLYFYWYRQILGQKVEFLVSFYNNEISEKSEIFDDQFSVERPDGSNFTLKIRSTKLEDSAMYFCASESGRSYEQYFGPGTRLTVT.